This entry concerns a single TCR beta chain. Antigen: not known. Mismatch with germline at one junction end may stem from a read error. Other nucleotide sequences in the sample specify the same CDR3. PCR involved 60 Vbeta and 13 Jbeta primers. Only in-frame clones appear in the TCRdb table, and some are missing; sequencing was by immunoSEQ multiplex PCR. This sample has roughly 120,000 clones, with 80% to 90% found just once. CDR3 size: 14 residues. Germline V lookup: CDR1 SEHNR, CDR2 FQNEAQ (reference sequence). The data belong to a study of cytomegalovirus exposure and HLA in healthy donors. General observations from the study: Reportedly, HLA-A and HLA-B alleles of most subjects were accurately predicted from TCR beta. Later analysis identified about 17,000 TCR beta sequences associated with HLA alleles, using a false discovery rate threshold of 0.05. About 87% or about 30% of the time was how often most TCR beta V segments were productive, according to an earlier analysis.

This receptor was obtained from a woman in her twenties or thirties in good health and CMV-seronegative. The sequencing sample was made of PBMCs. The rearrangement uses TRBV7-9 and TRBJ1-2; D is unresolved. The CDR3 here is CASSYRRMGDGYTF. CDR3 in DNA: TGTGCCAGTAGCTACCGCAGGATGGGCGATGGCTACACCTTC. The full variable domain, rest sourced from reference TRBV7-9 and TRBJ1-2, is DTGVSQNPRHKITKRGQNVTFRCDPISEHNRLYWYRQTLGQGPEFLTYFQNEAQLEKSRLLSDRFSAERPKGSFSTLEIQRTEQGDSAMYLCASSYRRMGDGYTFGSGTRLTVV.